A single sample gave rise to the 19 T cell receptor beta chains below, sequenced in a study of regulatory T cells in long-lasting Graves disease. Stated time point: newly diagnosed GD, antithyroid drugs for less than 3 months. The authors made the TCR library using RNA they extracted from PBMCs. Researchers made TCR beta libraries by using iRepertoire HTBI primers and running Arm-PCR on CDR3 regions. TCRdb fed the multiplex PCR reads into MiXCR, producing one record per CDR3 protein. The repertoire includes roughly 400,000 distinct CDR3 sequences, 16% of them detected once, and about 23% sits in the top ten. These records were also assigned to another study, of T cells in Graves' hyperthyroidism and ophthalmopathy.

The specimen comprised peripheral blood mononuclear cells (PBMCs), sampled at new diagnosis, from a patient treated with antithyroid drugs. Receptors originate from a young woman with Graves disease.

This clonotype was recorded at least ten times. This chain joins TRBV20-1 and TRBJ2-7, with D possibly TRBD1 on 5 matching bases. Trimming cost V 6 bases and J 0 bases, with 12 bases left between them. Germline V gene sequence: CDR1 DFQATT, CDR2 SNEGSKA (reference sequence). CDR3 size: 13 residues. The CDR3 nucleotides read TGCAGTGCCCTGGGGCAGAGCTCCTACGAGCAGTACTTC. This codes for CSALGQSSYEQYF.

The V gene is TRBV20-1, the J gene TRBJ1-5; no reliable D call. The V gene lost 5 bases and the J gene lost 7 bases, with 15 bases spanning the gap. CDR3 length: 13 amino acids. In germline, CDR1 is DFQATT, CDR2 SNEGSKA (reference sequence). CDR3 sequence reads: CSALDFSRQPQHF. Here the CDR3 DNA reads TGCAGTGCTTTGGACTTTAGTAGGCAGCCCCAGCATTTT.

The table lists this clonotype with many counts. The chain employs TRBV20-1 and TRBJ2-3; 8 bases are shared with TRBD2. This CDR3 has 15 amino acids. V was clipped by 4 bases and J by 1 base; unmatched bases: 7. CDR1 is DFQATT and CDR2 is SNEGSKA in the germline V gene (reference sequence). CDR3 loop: CSANRATSGTDTQYF. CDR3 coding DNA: TGCAGTGCTAACAGGGCGACTAGCGGCACAGATACGCAGTATTTT.

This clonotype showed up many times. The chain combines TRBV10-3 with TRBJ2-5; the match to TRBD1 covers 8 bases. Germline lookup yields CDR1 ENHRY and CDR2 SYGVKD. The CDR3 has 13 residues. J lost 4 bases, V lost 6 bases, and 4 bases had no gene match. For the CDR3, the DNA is TGTGCCATCAGCTCTGGACAGGGAGAGACCCAGTACTTC. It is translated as CAISSGQGETQYF.

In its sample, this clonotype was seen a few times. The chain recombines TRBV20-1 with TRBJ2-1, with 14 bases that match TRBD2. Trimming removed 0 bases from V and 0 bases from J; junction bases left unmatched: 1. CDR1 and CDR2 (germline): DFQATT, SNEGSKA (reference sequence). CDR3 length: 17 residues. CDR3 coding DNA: TGCAGTGCTAGAGAGACTAGCGGGAGGGCCTCCTACAATGAGCAGTTCTTC. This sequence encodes CSARETSGRASYNEQFF.

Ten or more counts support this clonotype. CDR3 region: CASWGGGPYEQYF. The CDR3 DNA is TGTGCCAGCTGGGGCGGCGGACCCTACGAGCAGTACTTC. The chain carries TRBV28 and TRBJ2-7, with D possibly being TRBD1 (5 bases). V lost 8 bases and J lost 2, with 13 bases in between. The CDR3 runs 13 residues. Germline CDR1 and CDR2: MDHEN and SYDVKM.

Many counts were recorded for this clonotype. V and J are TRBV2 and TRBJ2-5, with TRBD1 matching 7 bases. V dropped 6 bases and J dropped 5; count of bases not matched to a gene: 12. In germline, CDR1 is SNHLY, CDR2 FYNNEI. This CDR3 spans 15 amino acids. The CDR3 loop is CASRPTTGVRETQYF. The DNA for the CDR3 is TGTGCCAGCAGACCCACTACAGGGGTGAGGGAGACCCAGTACTTC.

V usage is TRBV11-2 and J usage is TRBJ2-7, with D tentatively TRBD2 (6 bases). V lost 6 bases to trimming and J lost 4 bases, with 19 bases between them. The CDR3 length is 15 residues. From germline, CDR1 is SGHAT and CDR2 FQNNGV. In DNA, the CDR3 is TGTGCCAGCAGTCCCGGCTCGCGGGAAGGTTACGAGCAGTACTTC. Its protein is CASSPGSREGYEQYF. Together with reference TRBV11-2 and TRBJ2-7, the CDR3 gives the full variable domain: EAGVAQSPRYKIIEKRQSVAFWCNPISGHATLYWYQQILGQGPKLLIQFQNNGVVDDSQLPKDRFSAERLKGVDSTLKIQPAKLEDSAVYLCASSPGSREGYEQYFGPGTRLTVT.

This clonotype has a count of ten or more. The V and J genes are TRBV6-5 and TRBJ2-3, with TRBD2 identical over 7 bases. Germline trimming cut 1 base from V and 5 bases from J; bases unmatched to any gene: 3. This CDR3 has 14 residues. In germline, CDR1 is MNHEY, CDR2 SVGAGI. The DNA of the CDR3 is TGTGCCAGCAGTTACTATGGCGGGGGAGATACGCAGTATTTT. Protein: CASSYYGGGDTQYF.

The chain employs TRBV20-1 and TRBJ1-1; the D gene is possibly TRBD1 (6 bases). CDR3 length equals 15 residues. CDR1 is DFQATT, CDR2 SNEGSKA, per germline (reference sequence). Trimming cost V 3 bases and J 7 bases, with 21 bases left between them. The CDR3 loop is CSASRTERHYGEAFF. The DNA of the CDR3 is TGCAGTGCTAGTAGGACAGAACGACATTATGGTGAAGCTTTCTTT.

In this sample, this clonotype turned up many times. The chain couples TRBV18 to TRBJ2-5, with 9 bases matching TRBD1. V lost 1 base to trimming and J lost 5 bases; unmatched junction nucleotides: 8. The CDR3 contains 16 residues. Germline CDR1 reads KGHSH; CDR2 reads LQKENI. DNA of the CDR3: TGTGCCAGCTCACCACGGTTGGGACAGGGAACGGAGACCCAGTACTTC. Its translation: CASSPRLGQGTETQYF.

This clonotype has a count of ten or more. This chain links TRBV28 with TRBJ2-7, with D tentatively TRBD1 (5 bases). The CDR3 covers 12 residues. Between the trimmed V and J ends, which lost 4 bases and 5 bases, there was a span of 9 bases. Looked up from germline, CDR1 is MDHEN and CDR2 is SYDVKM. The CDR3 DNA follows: TGTGCCAGCAGTTCCCCCAGGGACGAGCAGTACTTC. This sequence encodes CASSSPRDEQYF.

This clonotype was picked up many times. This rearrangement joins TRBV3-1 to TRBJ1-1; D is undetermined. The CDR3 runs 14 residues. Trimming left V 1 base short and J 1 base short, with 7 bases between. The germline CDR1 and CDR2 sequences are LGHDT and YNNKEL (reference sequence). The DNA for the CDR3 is TGTGCCAGCAGCCAAGGACCTAAGAACACTGAAGCTTTCTTT. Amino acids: CASSQGPKNTEAFF.

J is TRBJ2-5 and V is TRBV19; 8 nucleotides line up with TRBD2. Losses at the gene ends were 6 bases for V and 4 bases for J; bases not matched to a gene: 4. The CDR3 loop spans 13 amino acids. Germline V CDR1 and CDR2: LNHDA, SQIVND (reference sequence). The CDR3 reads CASSGRASETQYF. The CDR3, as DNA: TGTGCCAGTAGCGGGAGGGCATCAGAGACCCAGTACTTC.

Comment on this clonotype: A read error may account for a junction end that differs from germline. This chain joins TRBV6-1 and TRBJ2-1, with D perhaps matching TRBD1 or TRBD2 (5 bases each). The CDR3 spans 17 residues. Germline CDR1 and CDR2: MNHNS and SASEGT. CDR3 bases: TGTGCCGGCAGGGCGGCAGGCGGGTATGGCTCCTACAATGAGCAGTTCTTC. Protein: CAGRAAGGYGSYNEQFF.

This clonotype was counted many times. The CDR3 DNA reads TGTGCCAGCAGTTTACGGTCGACAGGCTACGAGCAGTACTTC. It yields the protein CASSLRSTGYEQYF. V and J are TRBV27 and TRBJ2-7; tentative D call: TRBD1 (6 bases). Germline values: CDR1 MNHEY, CDR2 SMNVEV (reference sequence). Trimming removed 2 bases from V and 3 bases from J, with 11 bases in between. This CDR3 has 14 residues.

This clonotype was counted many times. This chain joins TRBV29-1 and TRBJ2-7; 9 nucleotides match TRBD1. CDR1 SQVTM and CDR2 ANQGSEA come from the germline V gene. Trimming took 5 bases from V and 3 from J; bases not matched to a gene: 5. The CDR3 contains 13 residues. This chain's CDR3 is CSVQGTGIYEQYF. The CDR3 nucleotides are TGCAGCGTTCAAGGGACAGGGATCTACGAGCAGTACTTC.

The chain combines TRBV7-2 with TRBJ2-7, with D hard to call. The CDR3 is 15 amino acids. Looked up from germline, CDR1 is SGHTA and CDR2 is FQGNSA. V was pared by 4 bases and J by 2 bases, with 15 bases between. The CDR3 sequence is CASSYVTDNPYEQYF. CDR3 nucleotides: TGTGCCAGCAGCTACGTGACGGATAATCCCTACGAGCAGTACTTC.

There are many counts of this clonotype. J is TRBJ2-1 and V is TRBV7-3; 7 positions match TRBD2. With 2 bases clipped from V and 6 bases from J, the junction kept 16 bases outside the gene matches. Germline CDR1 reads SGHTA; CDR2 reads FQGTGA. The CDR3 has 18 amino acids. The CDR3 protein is CASSLLPPSGGRGNEQFF. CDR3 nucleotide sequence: TGTGCCAGCAGCTTATTGCCACCGTCGGGCGGGAGAGGCAATGAGCAGTTCTTC.